A single sample gave rise to the 15 T cell receptor beta chains below, sequenced in a study of T cell repertoires in cytomegalovirus infection. TCRdb reanalysed the reads using MiXCR and keeps one entry per CDR3 protein. The sample has approximately 910,000 distinct CDR3 sequences, about a third seen once. Their antigen targets remain unknown. Sequencing used cultured CD8+ T cells from PBMCs, obtained from culture after CMV antigen stimulation. These receptors all stem from a human donor in good health (CMV status not recorded). Some clones in this sample may be carry-over from other donors' samples.

This clonotype was counted at least ten times. This chain connects TRBV7-2 to TRBJ2-1; D possibly corresponds to TRBD2 (5 bases). Germline V gene lookup returns CDR1 SGHTA and CDR2 FQGNSA. This CDR3 has 19 amino acids. V lost 2 bases and J 13 bases, leaving 33 bases between the germline ends. Here the CDR3 DNA reads TGTGCCAGCAGCTTACGCCCGGGTTTAAGCGGCTACGCTAATGAGCAACAGTTCTTC. It specifies CASSLRPGLSGYANEQQFF.

Many counts were recorded for this clonotype. The V and J genes are TRBV7-2 and TRBJ2-5; D gene unclear. This CDR3 is built from 14 residues. Germline assignment: CDR1 SGHTA and CDR2 FQGNSA. The germline V and J ends were trimmed by 1 base and 5 bases, with 11 bases remaining between them. CDR3 region: CASSLGPNSETQYF. DNA for the CDR3: TGTGCCAGCAGCTTAGGCCCTAATTCGGAGACCCAGTACTTC.

This clonotype has a handful of counts. The rearrangement joins TRBV10-2 to TRBJ1-2; D is perhaps TRBD1 (6 bases). The CDR3 runs to 17 residues. Trimming shortened V by 0 bases and J by 4 bases, and 18 bases separated the two germline ends. The V gene's germline CDR1 is WSHSY and CDR2 SAAADI. CDR3 in amino acids: CASSESLEGVDPYGYTF. The CDR3 nucleotides are TGCGCCAGCAGTGAGTCTTTGGAGGGGGTTGACCCCTATGGCTACACCTTC.

This clonotype was seen more than once but under ten times. This chain connects TRBV28 to TRBJ2-1; TRBD1 matches 9 bases. This CDR3 spans 14 amino acids. Germline V lookup: CDR1 MDHEN, CDR2 SYDVKM. V shed 5 bases, J shed 7 bases, and the junction held 6 bases outside the gene matches. The CDR3 region has the DNA TGTGCCAGCAGTCTCCGGGACAGGGTTAATGAGCAGTTCTTC. Amino acid sequence: CASSLRDRVNEQFF.

This clonotype was seen just once. J is TRBJ2-3 and V is TRBV19, with 12 bases matching TRBD2. V gave up 3 bases and J gave up 2 bases; unmatched junction bases: 3. Germline V gene sequence: CDR1 LNHDA, CDR2 SQIVND (reference sequence). The CDR3 sequence is 16 residues long. DNA of the CDR3: TGTGCCAGTAGTATTCGGACTAGCGGGGCCACAGATACGCAGTATTTT. Residues: CASSIRTSGATDTQYF.

This clonotype was counted between two and nine times. The V call is TRBV6-5, the J call TRBJ2-5; 10 nucleotides agree with TRBD2. The CDR3 contains 15 residues. V gave up 2 bases and J gave up 2 bases; unmatched junction bases: 2. Germline CDR1 and CDR2: MNHEY and SVGAGI. The CDR3 DNA follows: TGTGCCAGCAGTTACGGGACTAGCGTTCAAGAGACCCAGTACTTC. Protein: CASSYGTSVQETQYF.

The gene calls are TRBV6-1 and TRBJ1-1; tentative D call: TRBD1 (6 bases). The CDR3 has 13 residues. The germline V and J ends were trimmed by 7 bases and 4 bases, with 13 bases remaining between them. Germline-derived CDR1 and CDR2 are MNHNS and SASEGT. This CDR3 is CASTTGRVTEAFF. The CDR3 region has the DNA TGTGCCAGCACCACAGGGAGGGTCACTGAAGCTTTCTTT.

This clonotype was recorded a few times. This sequence joins TRBV2 and TRBJ1-5, with D tentatively TRBD1 (5 bases). V dropped 4 bases and J dropped 3 bases, with 10 bases sitting between them. Germline values: CDR1 SNHLY, CDR2 FYNNEI. The CDR3 consists of 14 residues. The CDR3 DNA reads as TGTGCCAGCAGTGTACAGGCCACCAATCAGCCCCAGCATTTT. It yields the protein CASSVQATNQPQHF.

The chain combines TRBV4-1 with TRBJ1-4; D remains unclear. Germline loops: CDR1 MGHRA, CDR2 YSYEKL. The V gene lost 0 bases and the J gene lost 7 bases, with 9 bases spanning the gap. This CDR3 comprises 14 residues. The CDR3 sequence: CASSQDQYGEKLFF. The CDR3 DNA reads as TGCGCCAGCAGCCAAGATCAATACGGTGAAAAACTGTTTTTT.

The genes are TRBV4-1 and TRBJ2-7, with TRBD1 as a possible D gene (6 bases). V lost 4 bases and J lost 0, with 19 bases in between. Germline V lookup: CDR1 MGHRA, CDR2 YSYEKL. The CDR3 runs to 17 residues. CDR3 coding DNA: TGCGCCAGCAGCCCCCCTCGGGCAGGGGCGATCTCCTACGAGCAGTACTTC. Protein sequence: CASSPPRAGAISYEQYF.

At least ten counts were recorded for this clonotype. The chain combines TRBV12-3 or TRBV12-4 with TRBJ1-5, with D possibly TRBD1 on 5 matching bases. This CDR3 region has 12 residues. V dropped 7 bases and J dropped 3 bases, with 7 bases sitting between them. CDR3 loop: CASKQDNQPQHF. CDR3 DNA: TGTGCCAGCAAACAGGACAATCAGCCCCAGCATTTT.

The chain joins TRBV5-1 to TRBJ2-1; 11 bases are a match to TRBD2. This CDR3 comprises 17 residues. Per germline, CDR1 SGHRS and CDR2 YFSETQ. The V gene end was trimmed by 2 bases and the J gene end by 2 bases; junction bases not matched to a gene: 6. The CDR3 sequence: CASSLLAGDLAYNEQFF. In DNA, the CDR3 is TGCGCCAGCAGCTTACTAGCGGGAGATCTGGCCTACAATGAGCAGTTCTTC.

V and J are TRBV7-8 and TRBJ1-4, with TRBD1 matching over 7 bases. Germline V gene lookup returns CDR1 SGHVS and CDR2 FQNEAQ. CDR3 length: 14 residues. V lost 5 bases and J lost 3; bases outside the gene matches: 3. The CDR3 is CASSAGGANEKLFF. The CDR3 coding sequence is TGTGCCAGCAGCGCAGGGGGGGCTAATGAAAAACTGTTTTTT.

This clonotype has just a few counts. V usage is TRBV12-3 or TRBV12-4 and J usage is TRBJ2-3; TRBD2 matches 13 bases. V shed 3 bases, J shed 11 bases, and the junction held 11 bases outside the gene matches. This CDR3 has 16 amino acids. CDR3 residues: CASSLRLAGGQLVQYF. CDR3 sequence (DNA): TGTGCCAGCAGTTTGCGACTAGCGGGGGGCCAGTTGGTGCAGTATTTT.

A few counts support this clonotype. The chain employs TRBV12-3 or TRBV12-4 and TRBJ1-1; TRBD1 might be the D (6 bases). This CDR3 contains 13 residues. Trimming cost V 8 bases and J 1 base, with 11 bases left between them. CDR3: CASDSQGNTEAFF. CDR3 in DNA: TGTGCCAGCGACTCACAGGGGAACACTGAAGCTTTCTTT.